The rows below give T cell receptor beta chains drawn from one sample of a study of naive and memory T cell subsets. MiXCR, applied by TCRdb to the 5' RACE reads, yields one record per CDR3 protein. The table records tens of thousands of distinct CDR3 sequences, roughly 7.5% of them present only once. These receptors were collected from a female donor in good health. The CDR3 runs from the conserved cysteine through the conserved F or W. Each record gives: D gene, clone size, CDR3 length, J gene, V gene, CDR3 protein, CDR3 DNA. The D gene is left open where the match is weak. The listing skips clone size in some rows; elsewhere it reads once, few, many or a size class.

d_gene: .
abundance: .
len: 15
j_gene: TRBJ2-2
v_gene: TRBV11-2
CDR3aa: CASSFIRESTGELFF
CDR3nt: TGTGCCAGCAGCTTCATCAGGGAGTCAACCGGGGAGCTGTTTTTT

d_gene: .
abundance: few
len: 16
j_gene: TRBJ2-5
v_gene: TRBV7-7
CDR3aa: CASSLAPGGPQETQYF
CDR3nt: TGTGCTAGCAGCTTAGCCCCCGGGGGGCCACAAGAGACCCAGTACTTC

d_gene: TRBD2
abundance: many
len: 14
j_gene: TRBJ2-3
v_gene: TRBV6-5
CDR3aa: CASTTSGGTDTQYF
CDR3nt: TGTGCCAGCACCACTAGCGGGGGCACAGATACGCAGTATTTT

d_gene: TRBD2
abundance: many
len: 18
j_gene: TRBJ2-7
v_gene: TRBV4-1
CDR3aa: CASSQDRLAGGPAYEQYF
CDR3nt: TGCGCCAGCAGCCAAGATCGGTTAGCGGGGGGACCAGCCTACGAGCAGTACTTC

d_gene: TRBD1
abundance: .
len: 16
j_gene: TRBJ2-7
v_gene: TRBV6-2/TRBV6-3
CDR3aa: CASSYAGTGGSYEQYF
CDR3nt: TGTGCCAGCAGTTACGCCGGGACAGGGGGTTCCTACGAGCAGTACTTC

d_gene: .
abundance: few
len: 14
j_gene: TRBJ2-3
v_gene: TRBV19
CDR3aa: CASSRWGVADTQYF
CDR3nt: TGTGCCAGTAGTCGGTGGGGAGTCGCAGATACGCAGTATTTT

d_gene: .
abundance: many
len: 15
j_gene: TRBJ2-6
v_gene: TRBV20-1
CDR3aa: CSANPPASGANVLTF
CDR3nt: TGCAGTGCTAACCCCCCCGCATCCGGGGCCAACGTCCTGACTTTC

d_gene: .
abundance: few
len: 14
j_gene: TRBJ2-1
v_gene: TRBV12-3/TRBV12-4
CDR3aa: CASSSQETYNEQFF
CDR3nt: TGTGCCAGCAGTTCACAAGAAACCTACAATGAGCAGTTCTTC

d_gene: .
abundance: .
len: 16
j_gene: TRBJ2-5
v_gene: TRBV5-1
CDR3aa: CASSLVGTGDQETQYF
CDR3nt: TGCGCCAGCAGCTTGGTGGGCACAGGAGACCAAGAGACCCAGTACTTC

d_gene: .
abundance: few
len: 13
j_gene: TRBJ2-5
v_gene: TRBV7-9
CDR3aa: CASSQDWKETQYF
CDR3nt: TGTGCCAGCAGCCAGGACTGGAAAGAGACCCAGTACTTC

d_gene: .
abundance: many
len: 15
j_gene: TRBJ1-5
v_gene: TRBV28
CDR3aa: CASSLSKLSNQPQHF
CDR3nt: TGTGCCAGCAGTTTATCAAAGCTCAGCAATCAGCCCCAGCATTTT

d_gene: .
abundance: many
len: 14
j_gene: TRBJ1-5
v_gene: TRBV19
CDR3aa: CASRGRDDNQPQHF
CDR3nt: TGTGCCAGTAGAGGCAGGGACGACAATCAGCCCCAGCATTTT

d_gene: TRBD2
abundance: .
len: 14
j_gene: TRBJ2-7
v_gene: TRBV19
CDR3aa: CASKDRAGGTEQYF
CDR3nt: TGTGCCAGTAAGGATCGAGCGGGGGGAACCGAGCAGTACTTC

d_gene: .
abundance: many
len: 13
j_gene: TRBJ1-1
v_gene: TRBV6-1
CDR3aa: CASSATYSVEAFF
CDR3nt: TGTGCCAGCAGTGCAACCTACAGTGTTGAAGCTTTCTTT

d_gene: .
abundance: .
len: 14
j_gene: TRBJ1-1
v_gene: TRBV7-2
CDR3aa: CASSLGGIGAEAFF
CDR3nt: TGTGCCAGCAGCTTAGGGGGTATAGGGGCTGAAGCTTTCTTT

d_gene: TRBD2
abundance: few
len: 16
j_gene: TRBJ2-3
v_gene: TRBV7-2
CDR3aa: CASSPPLRGRADTQYF
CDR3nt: TGTGCCAGCAGCCCGCCGTTACGGGGGAGGGCAGATACGCAGTATTTT

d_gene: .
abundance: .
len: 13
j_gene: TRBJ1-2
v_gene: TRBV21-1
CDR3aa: CATGDRANYGYTF
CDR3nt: TGTGCCACCGGGGACAGGGCCAACTATGGCTACACCTTC

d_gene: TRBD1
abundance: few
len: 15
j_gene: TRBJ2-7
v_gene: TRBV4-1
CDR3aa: CASSQLPGQGYEQYF
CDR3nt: TGCGCCAGCAGCCAGCTCCCGGGACAGGGTTACGAGCAGTACTTC

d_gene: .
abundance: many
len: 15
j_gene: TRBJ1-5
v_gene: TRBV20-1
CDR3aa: CSARRAGSGNQPQHF
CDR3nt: TGCAGTGCTAGACGCGCAGGGTCGGGCAATCAGCCCCAGCATTTT

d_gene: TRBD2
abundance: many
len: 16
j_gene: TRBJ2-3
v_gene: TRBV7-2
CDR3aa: CASSLDRAGGTDTQYF
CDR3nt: TGTGCCAGCAGCTTAGATCGAGCGGGGGGCACAGATACGCAGTATTTT

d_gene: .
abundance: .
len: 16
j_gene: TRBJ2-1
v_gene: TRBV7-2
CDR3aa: CASSPLGRSSYNEQFF
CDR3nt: TGTGCCAGCAGTCCCCTAGGCAGGAGCTCCTACAATGAGCAGTTCTTC

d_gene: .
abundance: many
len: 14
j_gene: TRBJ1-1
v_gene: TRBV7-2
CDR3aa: CASSFIGGGTEAFF
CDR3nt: TGTGCCAGCAGCTTCATCGGGGGCGGCACTGAAGCTTTCTTT

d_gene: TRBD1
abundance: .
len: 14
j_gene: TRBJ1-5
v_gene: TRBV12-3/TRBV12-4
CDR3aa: CASSPSTGNQPQHF
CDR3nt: TGTGCCAGCAGTCCCTCGACAGGGAATCAGCCCCAGCATTTT

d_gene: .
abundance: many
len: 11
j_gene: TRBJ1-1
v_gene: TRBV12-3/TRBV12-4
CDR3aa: CASRGPIEAFF
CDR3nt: TGTGCCAGCAGGGGCCCGATTGAAGCTTTCTTT

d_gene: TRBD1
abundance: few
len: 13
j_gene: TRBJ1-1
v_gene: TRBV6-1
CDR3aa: CASRIIQGPEAFF
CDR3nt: TGTGCCAGCAGAATAATACAGGGGCCTGAAGCTTTCTTT

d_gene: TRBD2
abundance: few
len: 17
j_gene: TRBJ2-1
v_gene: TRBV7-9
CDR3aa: CASRPLLAGGLHNEQFF
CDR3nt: TGTGCCAGCAGACCACTGCTAGCGGGGGGGCTGCACAATGAGCAGTTCTTC

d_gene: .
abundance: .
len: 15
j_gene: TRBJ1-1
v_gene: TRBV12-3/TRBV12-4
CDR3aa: CASSLGPSGRTEAFF
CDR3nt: TGTGCCAGCAGTTTAGGACCCTCAGGAAGGACTGAAGCTTTCTTT

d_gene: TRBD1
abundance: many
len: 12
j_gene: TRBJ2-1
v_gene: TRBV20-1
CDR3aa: CSAPDRGGEQFF
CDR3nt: TGCAGTGCTCCCGACAGGGGGGGTGAGCAGTTCTTC

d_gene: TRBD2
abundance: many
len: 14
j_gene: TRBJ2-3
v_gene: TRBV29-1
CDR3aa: CSVADSGGPDTQYF
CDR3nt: TGCAGCGTTGCGGATAGCGGGGGACCAGATACGCAGTATTTT

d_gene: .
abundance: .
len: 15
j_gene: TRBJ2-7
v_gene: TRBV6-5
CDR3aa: CASSRTGVGSYEQYF
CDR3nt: TGTGCCAGCAGCCGAACCGGTGTTGGCTCCTACGAGCAGTACTTC

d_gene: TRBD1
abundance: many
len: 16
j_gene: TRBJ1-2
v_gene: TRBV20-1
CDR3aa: CSARDGWTGEGYGYTF
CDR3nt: TGCAGTGCTAGAGATGGGTGGACAGGGGAGGGATATGGCTACACCTTC

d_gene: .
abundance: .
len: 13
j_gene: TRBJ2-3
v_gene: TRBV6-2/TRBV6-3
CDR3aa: CASSYLTADTQYF
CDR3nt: TGTGCCAGCAGTTACTTGACAGCAGATACGCAGTATTTT

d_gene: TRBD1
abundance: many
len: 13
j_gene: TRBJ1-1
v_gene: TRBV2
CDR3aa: CASRGQGNTEAFF
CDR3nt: TGTGCCAGCAGAGGACAGGGGAACACTGAAGCTTTCTTT

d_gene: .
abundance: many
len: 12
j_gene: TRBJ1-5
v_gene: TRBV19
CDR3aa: CASSFGNQPQHF
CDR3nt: TGTGCCAGTAGTTTCGGCAATCAGCCCCAGCATTTT

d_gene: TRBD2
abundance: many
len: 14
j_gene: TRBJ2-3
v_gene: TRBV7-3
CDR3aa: CASSPRTSADTQYF
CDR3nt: TGTGCCAGCAGCCCCCGGACTAGCGCAGATACGCAGTATTTT

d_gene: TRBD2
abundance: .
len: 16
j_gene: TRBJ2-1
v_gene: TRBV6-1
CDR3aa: CASSATSGGINNEQFF
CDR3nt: TGTGCCAGCAGTGCCACTAGCGGGGGGATAAACAATGAGCAGTTCTTC

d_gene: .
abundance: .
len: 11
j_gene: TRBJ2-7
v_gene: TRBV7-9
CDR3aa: CASSLRGEQYF
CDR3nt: TGTGCCAGCAGCCTAAGGGGGGAGCAGTACTTC

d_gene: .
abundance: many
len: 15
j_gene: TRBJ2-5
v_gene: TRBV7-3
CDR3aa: CASSPRGTSGETQYF
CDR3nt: TGTGCCAGCAGCCCGAGGGGGACATCTGGAGAGACCCAGTACTTC

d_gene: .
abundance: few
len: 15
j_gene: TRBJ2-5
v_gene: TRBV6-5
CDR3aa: CASSPKWDLRETQYF
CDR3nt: TGTGCCAGCAGCCCAAAATGGGACCTACGAGAGACCCAGTACTTC

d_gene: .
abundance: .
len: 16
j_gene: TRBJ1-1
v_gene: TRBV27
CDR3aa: CASSSTQGPGGTEAFF
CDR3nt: TGTGCCAGCAGTTCTACACAGGGTCCTGGAGGAACTGAAGCTTTCTTT

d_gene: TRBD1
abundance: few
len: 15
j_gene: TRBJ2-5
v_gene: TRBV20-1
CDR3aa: CSARVGTVPQETQYF
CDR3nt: TGCAGTGCTAGAGTCGGGACAGTTCCTCAAGAGACCCAGTACTTC

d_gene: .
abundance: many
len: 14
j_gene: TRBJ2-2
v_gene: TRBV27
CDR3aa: CASKTGGGTGELFF
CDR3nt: TGTGCCAGCAAAACAGGGGGGGGGACCGGGGAGCTGTTTTTT

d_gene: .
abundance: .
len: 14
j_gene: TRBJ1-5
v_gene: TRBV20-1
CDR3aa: CSARDWSEAQPQHF
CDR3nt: TGCAGTGCTAGAGATTGGAGTGAGGCTCAGCCCCAGCATTTT

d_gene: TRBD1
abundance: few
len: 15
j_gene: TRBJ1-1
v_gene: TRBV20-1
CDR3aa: CSARDRGQGAGEAFF
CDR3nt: TGCAGTGCTAGAGATCGGGGACAGGGGGCTGGTGAAGCTTTCTTT

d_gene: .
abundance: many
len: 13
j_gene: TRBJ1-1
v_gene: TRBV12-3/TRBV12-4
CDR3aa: CASSPRGGTEAFF
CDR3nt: TGTGCCAGCAGCCCCCGGGGGGGGACTGAAGCTTTCTTT

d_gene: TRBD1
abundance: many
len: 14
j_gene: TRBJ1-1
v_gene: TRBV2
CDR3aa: CASSDHGQANEAFF
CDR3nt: TGTGCCAGCAGTGACCACGGACAGGCTAATGAAGCTTTCTTT

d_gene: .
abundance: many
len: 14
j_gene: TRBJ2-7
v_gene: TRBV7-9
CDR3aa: CASSLEVRGYEQYF
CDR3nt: TGTGCCAGCAGCTTAGAAGTCAGGGGCTACGAGCAGTACTTC

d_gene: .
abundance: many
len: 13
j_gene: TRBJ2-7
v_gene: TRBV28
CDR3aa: CASRGLTVYEQYF
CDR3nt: TGTGCCAGCAGGGGACTTACCGTCTACGAGCAGTACTTC

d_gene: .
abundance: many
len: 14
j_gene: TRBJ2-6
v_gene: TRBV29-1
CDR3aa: CSVSSDSGANVLTF
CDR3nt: TGCAGCGTGTCCTCAGACTCTGGGGCCAACGTCCTGACTTTC